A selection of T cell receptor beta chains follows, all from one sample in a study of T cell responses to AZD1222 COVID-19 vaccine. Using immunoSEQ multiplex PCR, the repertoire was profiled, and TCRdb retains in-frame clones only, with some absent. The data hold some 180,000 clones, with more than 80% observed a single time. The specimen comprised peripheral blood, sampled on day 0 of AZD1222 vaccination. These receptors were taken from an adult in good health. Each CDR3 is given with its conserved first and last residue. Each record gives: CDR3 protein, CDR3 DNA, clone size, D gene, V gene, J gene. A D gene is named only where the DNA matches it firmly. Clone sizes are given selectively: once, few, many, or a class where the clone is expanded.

CDR3: CASSQDFGGNYGYTF; DNA: TGCGCCAGCAGCCAAGATTTTGGAGGGAACTATGGCTACACCTTC; size: -; D: -; V: TRBV4-1; J: TRBJ1-2
CDR3: CASNPKGLLHGELFF; DNA: TGTGCCAGCAACCCTAAAGGGCTACTGCACGGGGAGCTGTTTTTT; size: -; D: -; V: TRBV5-6; J: TRBJ2-2
CDR3: CASSSGLAGEQFF; DNA: TGTGCCAGCAGTTCGGGACTGGCTGGCGAGCAGTTCTTC; size: -; D: -; V: TRBV27; J: TRBJ2-1
CDR3: CASSLPRGLAGAHEQFF; DNA: TGTGCCAGCAGCTTACCCCGGGGACTAGCGGGAGCCCATGAGCAGTTCTTC; size: -; D: TRBD2; V: TRBV7-3; J: TRBJ2-1
CDR3: CASSQQGALSSPLHF; DNA: TGTGCCAGCAGTCAACAGGGGGCGCTTAGTTCACCCCTCCACTTT; size: -; D: TRBD1; V: TRBV2; J: TRBJ1-6
CDR3: CAIRGDRPKNIQYF; DNA: TGTGCCATCAGGGGCGACCGCCCCAAAAACATTCAGTACTTC; size: -; D: -; V: TRBV10-3; J: TRBJ2-4
CDR3: CASSIGGNYGYTF; DNA: TGTGCCAGCAGCATCGGCGGGAACTATGGCTACACCTTC; size: -; D: -; V: TRBV25-1; J: TRBJ1-2
CDR3: CASSWDVPYEQYF; DNA: TGCGCCAGCAGCTGGGATGTCCCTTACGAGCAGTACTTC; size: -; D: -; V: TRBV5-1; J: TRBJ2-7
CDR3: CAWSQPGLNTEAFF; DNA: TGTGCCTGGAGTCAACCGGGGCTGAACACTGAAGCTTTCTTT; size: -; D: -; V: TRBV30; J: TRBJ1-1
CDR3: CASSLGSYGYTF; DNA: TGCGCCAGCAGCTTGGGGTCGTATGGCTACACCTTC; size: few; D: -; V: TRBV5-1; J: TRBJ1-2
CDR3: CASSVDGGRNIQYF; DNA: TGTGCCAGCAGCGTAGACGGGGGGCGGAACATTCAGTACTTC; size: once; D: -; V: TRBV9; J: TRBJ2-4
CDR3: CATSQERGKETQYF; DNA: TGTGCCACCAGCCAAGAACGGGGGAAAGAGACCCAGTACTTC; size: -; D: -; V: TRBV15; J: TRBJ2-5
CDR3: CASQHRVQETQYF; DNA: TGTGCCAGTCAGCACAGGGTCCAAGAGACCCAGTACTTC; size: -; D: -; V: TRBV19; J: TRBJ2-5
CDR3: CASSTANNQEPLHF; DNA: TGTGCCAGCAGCACCGCGAATAATCAAGAACCCCTCCACTTT; size: -; D: -; V: TRBV5-4; J: TRBJ1-6
CDR3: CASSKIPAGRSNQPQHF; DNA: TGTGCCAGCAGTAAAATCCCCGCCGGGAGATCCAATCAGCCCCAGCATTTT; size: -; D: -; V: TRBV28; J: TRBJ1-5
CDR3: CASSLGQGAWETQYF; DNA: TGTGCCAGCAGCTTAGGTCAGGGGGCTTGGGAGACCCAGTACTTC; size: -; D: TRBD1; V: TRBV11-3; J: TRBJ2-5
CDR3: CASRTGTLNSPLHF; DNA: TGTGCCAGCAGGACCGGGACCCTTAATTCACCCCTCCACTTT; size: -; D: -; V: TRBV28; J: TRBJ1-6
CDR3: CASSYRGARYNEQFF; DNA: TGTGCCAGCAGTTACCGTGGGGCGAGGTACAATGAGCAGTTCTTC; size: -; D: -; V: TRBV6-5; J: TRBJ2-1
CDR3: CAWLGQYSNQPQHF; DNA: TGTGCCTGGTTGGGACAGTATAGCAATCAGCCCCAGCATTTT; size: -; D: TRBD1; V: TRBV30; J: TRBJ1-5
CDR3: CASSYGTSGYTDTQYF; DNA: TGTGCCAGCAGCTACGGGACTAGCGGCTACACAGATACGCAGTATTTT; size: -; D: TRBD2; V: TRBV7-2; J: TRBJ2-3
CDR3: CASSSLGGDGSPLHF; DNA: TGTGCCAGCAGCTCCTTAGGGGGCGACGGGTCACCCCTCCACTTT; size: -; D: TRBD1; V: TRBV28; J: TRBJ1-6
CDR3: CASSVQGDYGYTF; DNA: TGTGCCAGCAGTGTACAGGGGGACTATGGCTACACCTTC; size: -; D: TRBD1; V: TRBV2; J: TRBJ1-2
CDR3: CASTGSGNTIYF; DNA: TGTGCCAGTACAGGGTCGGGAAACACCATATATTTT; size: -; D: -; V: TRBV6-5; J: TRBJ1-3
CDR3: CASRGQGRYTEAFF; DNA: TGTGCCAGCAGGGGACAGGGGAGGTACACTGAAGCTTTCTTT; size: once; D: TRBD1; V: TRBV28; J: TRBJ1-1
CDR3: CASSLEGRANVNTEAFF; DNA: TGTGCCAGCAGCTTAGAGGGGAGAGCAAACGTGAACACTGAAGCTTTCTTT; size: -; D: -; V: TRBV7-8; J: TRBJ1-1
CDR3: CASSYEAGKQPQHF; DNA: TGTGCCAGCAGTTACGAGGCAGGGAAGCAGCCCCAGCATTTT; size: -; D: -; V: TRBV6-5; J: TRBJ1-5
CDR3: CALKRAALNTEAFF; DNA: TGTGCTCTAAAAAGGGCAGCTTTGAACACTGAAGCTTTCTTT; size: -; D: -; V: TRBV28; J: TRBJ1-1
CDR3: CSVGRTGLPYEQYF; DNA: TGCAGCGTCGGACGGACAGGGCTGCCCTACGAGCAGTACTTC; size: -; D: TRBD1; V: TRBV29-1; J: TRBJ2-7
CDR3: CASSLEGVYNEKLFF; DNA: TGCGCCAGCAGCTTGGAAGGAGTCTATAATGAAAAACTGTTTTTT; size: -; D: -; V: TRBV5-1; J: TRBJ1-4
CDR3: CASSSDSFSYEQYF; DNA: TGTGCCAGCAGCTCGGACAGTTTTTCCTACGAGCAGTACTTC; size: -; D: -; V: TRBV11-2; J: TRBJ2-7
CDR3: CASSLSGLYNSPLHF; DNA: TGTGCCAGCAGCTTATCGGGGCTCTATAATTCACCCCTCCACTTT; size: -; D: -; V: TRBV11-1; J: TRBJ1-6
CDR3: CASSSEGGYSNQPQHF; DNA: TGTGCCAGCAGCTCCGAAGGGGGTTATAGCAATCAGCCCCAGCATTTT; size: -; D: -; V: TRBV6-6; J: TRBJ1-5
CDR3: CATSRDSGDEQFF; DNA: TGTGCCACCAGCAGAGATTCAGGGGATGAGCAGTTCTTC; size: -; D: -; V: TRBV15; J: TRBJ2-1
CDR3: CASRRGTGQETQYF; DNA: TGTGCCAGCAGACGCGGGACCGGGCAAGAGACCCAGTACTTC; size: -; D: -; V: TRBV7-8; J: TRBJ2-5
CDR3: CASTSGQGYEKLFF; DNA: TGTGCCAGCACCTCGGGACAGGGGTATGAAAAACTGTTTTTT; size: -; D: TRBD1; V: TRBV3-1/TRBV3-2; J: TRBJ1-4
CDR3: CATSVFGYPRVPYEQYF; DNA: TGTGCCACCAGTGTGTTTGGTTATCCCCGGGTTCCCTACGAGCAGTACTTC; size: -; D: -; V: TRBV24-1; J: TRBJ2-7
CDR3: CASSSFGSGSSPLHF; DNA: TGCGCCAGCAGCTCCTTCGGGTCTGGTAGTTCACCCCTCCACTTT; size: -; D: -; V: TRBV5-1; J: TRBJ1-6
CDR3: CASSPHRDSNQPQHF; DNA: TGTGCCAGCAGCCCCCACAGGGATAGCAATCAGCCCCAGCATTTT; size: -; D: -; V: TRBV28; J: TRBJ1-5